This is a list of T cell receptor beta chains from one sample in a study. Method: immunoSEQ multiplex PCR; TCRdb's copy keeps in-frame clones and lacks some. The table shows roughly 68,000 clones, with around 95% occurring only once. Sequencing input: PBMCs. The source is a man aged 40-49 years with rheumatoid arthritis. Each CDR3 is given with its conserved first and last residue. The D gene is left open where the match is weak. Clone sizes are given selectively: once, few, many, or a class where the clone is expanded.

size: -; J: TRBJ2-5; D: -; V: TRBV19; CDR3: CASSIRQSQETQYF; DNA: TGTGCCAGTAGTATTAGACAGAGCCAAGAGACCCAGTACTTC
size: -; J: TRBJ2-5; D: TRBD2; V: TRBV18; CDR3: CASSPAGEPKETQYF; DNA: TGTGCCAGCTCACCAGCGGGGGAACCGAAAGAGACCCAGTACTTC
size: -; J: TRBJ1-6; D: -; V: TRBV7-3; CDR3: CASSLRGGNSPLHF; DNA: TGTGCCAGCAGCTTAAGGGGGGGCAATTCACCCCTCCACTTT
size: -; J: TRBJ2-1; D: TRBD2; V: TRBV7-6; CDR3: CASSLVAGGTYNEQFF; DNA: TGTGCCAGCAGCTTAGTAGCGGGGGGAACCTACAATGAGCAGTTCTTC
size: -; J: TRBJ1-3; D: -; V: TRBV2; CDR3: CASSEQGNGNTIYF; DNA: TGTGCCAGCAGTGAACAGGGAAATGGAAACACCATATATTTT
size: -; J: TRBJ1-1; D: -; V: TRBV19; CDR3: CASSKRIGRQAVGGTEAFF; DNA: TGTGCCAGTAGTAAAAGAATCGGGAGACAGGCGGTCGGAGGCACTGAAGCTTTCTTT
size: -; J: TRBJ1-1; D: -; V: TRBV4-3; CDR3: CASSQEDSLNTEAFF; DNA: TGCGCCAGCAGCCAAGAGGACAGCTTGAACACTGAAGCTTTCTTT
size: -; J: TRBJ2-2; D: -; V: TRBV7-3; CDR3: CASSGAGNTGELFF; DNA: TGTGCCAGCAGCGGGGCTGGGAACACCGGGGAGCTGTTTTTT
size: -; J: TRBJ2-1; D: TRBD2; V: TRBV28; CDR3: CASSEIAGVLYNEQFF; DNA: TGTGCCAGCAGTGAGATAGCGGGAGTTCTCTACAATGAGCAGTTCTTC
size: -; J: TRBJ2-2; D: -; V: TRBV5-8; CDR3: CASSSGQGFWTGELFF; DNA: TGTGCCAGCAGCAGTGGTCAGGGTTTTTGGACCGGGGAGCTGTTTTTT
size: few; J: TRBJ1-2; D: -; V: TRBV9; CDR3: CASSAQGYGYTF; DNA: TGTGCCAGCAGCGCACAGGGTTATGGCTACACCTTC
size: -; J: TRBJ2-7; D: TRBD2; V: TRBV11-2; CDR3: CASSPSGRAYEQYF; DNA: TGTGCCAGCAGCCCTAGCGGGAGGGCCTACGAGCAGTACTTC
size: -; J: TRBJ2-7; D: -; V: TRBV29-1; CDR3: CSVGKGGIDEQYF; DNA: TGCAGCGTTGGGAAGGGGGGGATAGACGAGCAGTACTTC
size: -; J: TRBJ1-3; D: TRBD1; V: TRBV5-6; CDR3: CASSWDRGDTIYF; DNA: TGTGCCAGCAGCTGGGACAGGGGTGACACCATATATTTT
size: -; J: TRBJ2-7; D: -; V: TRBV19; CDR3: CASSNSGLYEQYF; DNA: TGTGCCAGTAGCAACTCGGGCCTTTACGAGCAGTACTTC
size: -; J: TRBJ2-1; D: TRBD2; V: TRBV5-1; CDR3: CASSLGTSGANEQFF; DNA: TGCGCCAGCAGCTTGGGAACTAGCGGGGCTAATGAGCAGTTCTTC
size: -; J: TRBJ1-1; D: -; V: TRBV7-3; CDR3: CASSPSANTEAFF; DNA: TGTGCCAGCAGCCCCTCGGCGAACACTGAAGCTTTCTTT
size: -; J: TRBJ2-6; D: -; V: TRBV28; CDR3: CASSFGLHSGANVLTF; DNA: TGTGCCAGCAGTTTTGGCCTCCACTCTGGGGCCAACGTCCTGACTTTC
size: -; J: TRBJ2-1; D: TRBD2; V: TRBV6-2/TRBV6-3; CDR3: CASSPTSGSYNEQFF; DNA: TGTGCCAGCAGTCCGACTAGCGGATCCTACAATGAGCAGTTCTTC
size: -; J: TRBJ2-2; D: TRBD1; V: TRBV19; CDR3: CASRGQVNTGELFF; DNA: TGTGCCAGTAGAGGACAGGTGAACACCGGGGAGCTGTTTTTT
size: -; J: TRBJ2-1; D: -; V: TRBV5-4; CDR3: CASSPRPPSSYNEQFF; DNA: TGTGCCAGCAGCCCCCGACCCCCGAGCTCCTACAATGAGCAGTTCTTC
size: -; J: TRBJ1-1; D: -; V: TRBV5-1; CDR3: CASSGGRDLVTEAFF; DNA: TGCGCCAGCAGCGGAGGCAGGGATTTGGTCACTGAAGCTTTCTTT
size: -; J: TRBJ1-5; D: -; V: TRBV28; CDR3: CASTLPRGPQHF; DNA: TGTGCCAGCACCCTTCCCAGGGGACCCCAGCATTTT
size: -; J: TRBJ2-7; D: TRBD2; V: TRBV3-1/TRBV3-2; CDR3: CASSQLAGGYEQYF; DNA: TGTGCCAGCAGCCAACTAGCGGGGGGATACGAGCAGTACTTC
size: -; J: TRBJ2-1; D: TRBD1; V: TRBV13; CDR3: CASSSRDRGWNEQFF; DNA: TGTGCCAGCAGCTCGCGGGACAGGGGGTGGAATGAGCAGTTCTTC
size: -; J: TRBJ2-2; D: -; V: TRBV19; CDR3: CASSIDRAGELFF; DNA: TGTGCCAGTAGTATAGACAGGGCCGGGGAGCTGTTTTTT
size: -; J: TRBJ1-1; D: TRBD1; V: TRBV7-9; CDR3: CASSLGWQGAWTEAFF; DNA: TGTGCCAGCAGCTTAGGTTGGCAGGGGGCCTGGACTGAAGCTTTCTTT
size: -; J: TRBJ1-6; D: -; V: TRBV7-6; CDR3: CASSRLRGEDSPLHF; DNA: TGTGCCAGCAGCCGACTACGAGGGGAGGATTCACCCCTCCACTTT
size: -; J: TRBJ1-1; D: TRBD1; V: TRBV7-9; CDR3: CASSFGQGNTEAFF; DNA: TGTGCCAGCAGCTTTGGACAGGGGAACACTGAAGCTTTCTTT
size: -; J: TRBJ2-7; D: TRBD2; V: TRBV6-1; CDR3: CASSDPRLAGTYEQYF; DNA: TGTGCCAGCAGTGACCCGAGACTAGCGGGAACCTACGAGCAGTACTTC
size: -; J: TRBJ2-7; D: -; V: TRBV28; CDR3: CASSSPGTLLYEQYF; DNA: TGTGCCAGCAGTTCGCCCGGGACACTACTATACGAGCAGTACTTC
size: -; J: TRBJ2-2; D: TRBD2; V: TRBV11-2; CDR3: CASRLAGGPGELFF; DNA: TGTGCCAGCAGACTAGCGGGAGGGCCCGGGGAGCTGTTTTTT
size: -; J: TRBJ2-7; D: -; V: TRBV6-5; CDR3: CASNPRTLAGEQYF; DNA: TGTGCCAGCAACCCAAGGACCTTAGCAGGGGAGCAGTACTTC
size: -; J: TRBJ2-7; D: TRBD1; V: TRBV7-2; CDR3: CASSLAGGASIYEQYF; DNA: TGTGCCAGCAGCTTAGCAGGGGGCGCGTCGATCTACGAGCAGTACTTC
size: -; J: TRBJ2-7; D: -; V: TRBV19; CDR3: CASSIGPDFTYEQYF; DNA: TGTGCCAGTAGTATAGGCCCGGACTTTACCTACGAGCAGTACTTC
size: -; J: TRBJ1-2; D: TRBD1; V: TRBV20-1; CDR3: CSAEGQGGYTF; DNA: TGCAGTGCGGAGGGACAGGGTGGCTACACCTTC
size: -; J: TRBJ2-7; D: -; V: TRBV7-2; CDR3: CASSLVSADSYEQYF; DNA: TGTGCCAGCAGCTTAGTTAGCGCAGACTCCTACGAGCAGTACTTC
size: -; J: TRBJ2-2; D: -; V: TRBV24-1; CDR3: CATSPWGQNTGELFF; DNA: TGTGCCACCAGTCCCTGGGGACAGAACACCGGGGAGCTGTTTTTT
size: -; J: TRBJ1-5; D: -; V: TRBV30; CDR3: CAWSVWGSNQPQHF; DNA: TGTGCCTGGAGTGTATGGGGCAGTAATCAGCCCCAGCATTTT
size: -; J: TRBJ1-1; D: -; V: TRBV7-9; CDR3: CASELGPSNTEAFF; DNA: TGTGCCAGCGAGCTAGGGCCGTCGAACACTGAAGCTTTCTTT
size: -; J: TRBJ1-3; D: -; V: TRBV11-2; CDR3: CASSLVQGGNTIYF; DNA: TGTGCCAGCAGCTTAGTACAGGGTGGAAACACCATATATTTT
size: -; J: TRBJ2-1; D: TRBD2; V: TRBV7-2; CDR3: CASSPLPASGRYNEQFF; DNA: TGTGCCAGCAGCCCCCTGCCCGCTAGCGGGAGATACAATGAGCAGTTCTTC
size: -; J: TRBJ1-2; D: -; V: TRBV7-2; CDR3: CASSLTNYGYTF; DNA: TGTGCCAGCAGCTTAACTAACTATGGCTACACCTTC
size: -; J: TRBJ2-7; D: TRBD1; V: TRBV6-2/TRBV6-3; CDR3: CASSRPRDSQGEQYF; DNA: TGTGCCAGCAGTCGACCACGGGACAGTCAAGGCGAGCAGTACTTC
size: -; J: TRBJ2-7; D: -; V: TRBV7-2; CDR3: CASSRRTLGNYEQYF; DNA: TGTGCCAGCAGCCGTCGCACCCTTGGAAATTACGAGCAGTACTTC
size: -; J: TRBJ1-2; D: -; V: TRBV12-3/TRBV12-4; CDR3: CATEDSYGYTF; DNA: TGTGCCACCGAGGACAGCTATGGCTACACCTTC
size: -; J: TRBJ2-1; D: TRBD2; V: TRBV5-1; CDR3: CASKGAIAGGRTSNEQFF; DNA: TGCGCCAGCAAAGGGGCAATAGCGGGGGGGCGAACGAGCAATGAGCAGTTCTTC
size: -; J: TRBJ1-4; D: -; V: TRBV29-1; CDR3: CSVEGPNEKLFF; DNA: TGCAGCGTTGAGGGGCCGAATGAAAAACTGTTTTTT
size: once; J: TRBJ2-2; D: -; V: TRBV11-1; CDR3: CASSLMRGGELFF; DNA: TGTGCCAGCAGCTTGATGAGAGGCGGGGAGCTGTTTTTT
size: -; J: TRBJ1-1; D: -; V: TRBV7-3; CDR3: CASSLESNTEAFF; DNA: TGTGCCAGCAGCCTAGAGAGTAACACTGAAGCTTTCTTT
size: -; J: TRBJ1-6; D: -; V: TRBV9; CDR3: CASSVGVRTANNSPLHF; DNA: TGTGCCAGCAGCGTAGGGGTACGGACAGCGAATAATTCACCCCTCCACTTT
size: -; J: TRBJ1-1; D: -; V: TRBV6-5; CDR3: CASSYSTSPEAFF; DNA: TGTGCCAGCAGTTACTCCACGTCACCTGAAGCTTTCTTT
size: -; J: TRBJ2-7; D: -; V: TRBV27; CDR3: CASRSIPGAYEQYF; DNA: TGTGCCAGCAGATCGATTCCGGGAGCCTACGAGCAGTACTTC
size: -; J: TRBJ1-4; D: -; V: TRBV7-6; CDR3: CASSPGANEKLFF; DNA: TGTGCCAGCAGCCCCGGGGCCAATGAAAAACTGTTTTTT
size: -; J: TRBJ1-2; D: TRBD1; V: TRBV5-4; CDR3: CASSSRQGAPYGYTF; DNA: TGTGCCAGCAGCTCCCGACAGGGCGCTCCCTATGGCTACACCTTC
size: -; J: TRBJ1-2; D: -; V: TRBV28; CDR3: CASSLHGYGYTF; DNA: TGTGCCAGCAGTCTCCACGGTTATGGCTACACCTTC
size: -; J: TRBJ2-5; D: -; V: TRBV7-9; CDR3: CASTKRFQETQYF; DNA: TGTGCCAGCACCAAGCGGTTCCAAGAGACCCAGTACTTC
size: -; J: TRBJ2-3; D: -; V: TRBV7-9; CDR3: CASSPRDPFTDTQYF; DNA: TGTGCCAGCAGCCCCAGGGATCCCTTCACAGATACGCAGTATTTT
size: -; J: TRBJ1-1; D: -; V: TRBV25-1; CDR3: CASKKPNTEAFF; DNA: TGTGCCAGCAAAAAACCGAACACTGAAGCTTTCTTT
size: -; J: TRBJ2-5; D: TRBD2; V: TRBV4-1; CDR3: CASSHYTIAGLETQYF; DNA: TGCGCCAGCAGCCACTATACGATAGCGGGGCTGGAGACCCAGTACTTC